A selection of T cell receptor beta chains follows, all from one sample in a study of T-cell memory formation after mild COVID-19. MiXCR, run by TCRdb on the 5' RACE reads, gives a single entry per CDR3 protein. Here the sample spans approximately 350,000 distinct CDR3 sequences, 10% to 15% being singletons. The sample was PBMCs or a T cell subset sorted from them (not recorded which). Source of these receptors: a man between 18 and 29 years old who had mild COVID-19 (a few samples of this study predate the infection). Cell type and time point are not known. Each CDR3 is given with its conserved first and last residue. The order of the fields is clone size, V gene, D gene, J gene, CDR3 protein, CDR3 DNA. The D gene is left open where the match is weak. The listing skips clone size in some rows; elsewhere it reads once, few, many or a size class.

abundance: few; v_gene: TRBV10-3; d_gene: .; j_gene: TRBJ2-3; CDR3aa: CAISGSSLTDTQYF; CDR3nt: TGTGCCATCAGTGGGTCGAGTCTCACAGATACGCAGTATTTT
abundance: .; v_gene: TRBV11-1; d_gene: TRBD1; j_gene: TRBJ1-2; CDR3aa: CASSFGQGALYGYTF; CDR3nt: TGTGCCAGCAGCTTCGGACAGGGGGCTCTCTATGGCTACACCTTC
abundance: .; v_gene: TRBV4-3; d_gene: .; j_gene: TRBJ2-3; CDR3aa: CASSPGLTFTDTQYF; CDR3nt: TGCGCCAGCAGCCCTGGACTGACTTTCACAGATACGCAGTATTTT
abundance: few; v_gene: TRBV7-3; d_gene: .; j_gene: TRBJ2-5; CDR3aa: CASSLMGSETQYF; CDR3nt: TGTGCCAGCAGCCTAATGGGGTCGGAGACCCAGTACTTC
abundance: .; v_gene: TRBV4-1; d_gene: TRBD1; j_gene: TRBJ1-1; CDR3aa: CASSQGLQTGGEEAFF; CDR3nt: TGCGCCAGCAGCCAAGGATTACAAACAGGGGGGGAAGAAGCTTTCTTT
abundance: few; v_gene: TRBV7-2; d_gene: .; j_gene: TRBJ1-3; CDR3aa: CASSSAMFGNTIYF; CDR3nt: TGTGCCAGCAGCTCCGCTATGTTTGGAAACACCATATATTTT
abundance: .; v_gene: TRBV6-5; d_gene: .; j_gene: TRBJ2-1; CDR3aa: CASSYVGLGYNEQFF; CDR3nt: TGTGCCAGCAGTTACGTCGGCCTAGGGTACAATGAGCAGTTCTTC
abundance: few; v_gene: TRBV9; d_gene: .; j_gene: TRBJ1-2; CDR3aa: CASSVEQGYGGYTF; CDR3nt: TGTGCCAGCAGCGTAGAACAGGGCTATGGGGGCTACACCTTC
abundance: few; v_gene: TRBV7-9; d_gene: .; j_gene: TRBJ1-1; CDR3aa: CASSLGGALDTEAFF; CDR3nt: TGTGCCAGCAGCTTAGGAGGGGCTCTAGACACTGAAGCTTTCTTT
abundance: few; v_gene: TRBV4-1; d_gene: .; j_gene: TRBJ2-7; CDR3aa: CASSHGPRDPSYEQYF; CDR3nt: TGCGCCAGCAGCCACGGGCCAAGGGACCCTTCCTACGAGCAGTACTTC
abundance: .; v_gene: TRBV6-5; d_gene: .; j_gene: TRBJ2-1; CDR3aa: CASRSPIQGGSSYNEQFF; CDR3nt: TGTGCCAGCAGATCGCCTATACAGGGGGGGAGCTCCTACAATGAGCAGTTCTTC
abundance: .; v_gene: TRBV27; d_gene: .; j_gene: TRBJ2-7; CDR3aa: CASRVGQGYEQYF; CDR3nt: TGTGCCAGCAGAGTAGGTCAGGGTTACGAGCAGTACTTC
abundance: .; v_gene: TRBV11-2; d_gene: TRBD1; j_gene: TRBJ2-5; CDR3aa: CASSLDLSGGGLGTQYF; CDR3nt: TGTGCCAGCAGCTTAGACTTATCAGGGGGCGGATTGGGGACCCAGTACTTC
abundance: few; v_gene: TRBV5-1; d_gene: TRBD1; j_gene: TRBJ2-3; CDR3aa: CASSSGTDFTDTQYF; CDR3nt: TGCGCCAGCAGTTCCGGGACAGACTTCACAGATACGCAGTATTTT
abundance: .; v_gene: TRBV5-1; d_gene: .; j_gene: TRBJ2-3; CDR3aa: CASSSSGARATDTQYF; CDR3nt: TGCGCCAGCAGCTCCTCCGGGGCTAGAGCCACAGATACGCAGTATTTT
abundance: few; v_gene: TRBV7-6; d_gene: .; j_gene: TRBJ2-5; CDR3aa: CASSFRGAQETQYF; CDR3nt: TGTGCCAGCAGCTTTAGGGGGGCTCAGGAGACCCAGTACTTC
abundance: .; v_gene: TRBV11-1; d_gene: .; j_gene: TRBJ2-2; CDR3aa: CASSLEYGGNTGELFF; CDR3nt: TGTGCCAGCAGCTTGGAGTATGGAGGGAACACCGGGGAGCTGTTTTTT
abundance: few; v_gene: TRBV2; d_gene: TRBD2; j_gene: TRBJ2-2; CDR3aa: CASSEAGRASGELFF; CDR3nt: TGTGCCAGCAGTGAAGCGGGGAGGGCTTCCGGGGAGCTGTTTTTT
abundance: .; v_gene: TRBV5-6; d_gene: .; j_gene: TRBJ2-1; CDR3aa: CASSLRGFPYNEQFF; CDR3nt: TGTGCCAGCAGCTTGAGGGGGTTTCCCTACAATGAGCAGTTCTTC
abundance: few; v_gene: TRBV7-2; d_gene: .; j_gene: TRBJ2-2; CDR3aa: CASSLGPGGGLGELFF; CDR3nt: TGTGCCAGCAGCTTAGGACCTGGAGGGGGCCTAGGGGAGCTGTTTTTT
abundance: .; v_gene: TRBV7-3; d_gene: TRBD1; j_gene: TRBJ2-1; CDR3aa: CASSLTGQGFYEQFF; CDR3nt: TGTGCCAGCAGCTTAACAGGACAGGGTTTCTATGAGCAGTTCTTC
abundance: .; v_gene: TRBV29-1; d_gene: .; j_gene: TRBJ1-1; CDR3aa: CSVEKGGDTEAFF; CDR3nt: TGCAGCGTTGAAAAGGGGGGGGACACTGAAGCTTTCTTT
abundance: .; v_gene: TRBV2; d_gene: TRBD1; j_gene: TRBJ1-2; CDR3aa: CASSDSGTGDYTF; CDR3nt: TGTGCCAGCAGTGATAGTGGGACAGGTGACTACACCTTC
abundance: few; v_gene: TRBV20-1; d_gene: .; j_gene: TRBJ2-2; CDR3aa: CSARDPSGAGELFF; CDR3nt: TGCAGTGCTAGAGACCCCAGCGGCGCCGGGGAGCTGTTTTTT
abundance: many; v_gene: TRBV20-1; d_gene: .; j_gene: TRBJ1-5; CDR3aa: CSAVSGNQPQHF; CDR3nt: TGCAGTGCTGTTTCCGGGAATCAGCCCCAGCATTTT
abundance: few; v_gene: TRBV12-3/TRBV12-4; d_gene: .; j_gene: TRBJ2-7; CDR3aa: CASSLGWGPSYEQYF; CDR3nt: TGTGCCAGCAGCCTGGGCTGGGGCCCTTCCTACGAGCAGTACTTC
abundance: many; v_gene: TRBV6-5; d_gene: .; j_gene: TRBJ2-5; CDR3aa: CASSYFSGRNQETQYF; CDR3nt: TGTGCCAGCAGTTACTTTTCGGGGAGAAATCAAGAGACCCAGTACTTC
abundance: .; v_gene: TRBV12-3/TRBV12-4; d_gene: .; j_gene: TRBJ1-1; CDR3aa: CASSRRVASPEAFF; CDR3nt: TGTGCCAGCAGCCGCCGGGTGGCGTCTCCTGAAGCTTTCTTT
abundance: .; v_gene: TRBV6-2/TRBV6-3; d_gene: TRBD2; j_gene: TRBJ2-7; CDR3aa: CASSGLAGNYEQYF; CDR3nt: TGTGCCAGCAGTGGACTAGCGGGAAACTACGAGCAGTACTTC
abundance: few; v_gene: TRBV7-2; d_gene: .; j_gene: TRBJ1-2; CDR3aa: CASTPPGERGYTF; CDR3nt: TGTGCCAGCACCCCGCCGGGAGAGCGTGGCTACACCTTC
abundance: few; v_gene: TRBV24-1; d_gene: TRBD1; j_gene: TRBJ2-2; CDR3aa: CATSDRDRGSRDTGELFF; CDR3nt: TGTGCCACCAGTGATCGGGACAGGGGGAGCCGCGACACCGGGGAGCTGTTTTTT
abundance: few; v_gene: TRBV11-3; d_gene: .; j_gene: TRBJ2-3; CDR3aa: CASSLEGGVQYF; CDR3nt: TGTGCCAGCAGCTTAGAAGGGGGAGTGCAGTATTTT
abundance: .; v_gene: TRBV5-6; d_gene: .; j_gene: TRBJ2-3; CDR3aa: CASSNNAGRTQYF; CDR3nt: TGTGCCAGCAGCAACAACGCGGGTCGTACGCAGTATTTT
abundance: .; v_gene: TRBV4-1; d_gene: TRBD1; j_gene: TRBJ2-3; CDR3aa: CASSQETGGRGTDTQYF; CDR3nt: TGCGCCAGCAGCCAAGAAACAGGGGGCAGAGGGACAGATACGCAGTATTTT
abundance: few; v_gene: TRBV5-1; d_gene: TRBD1; j_gene: TRBJ2-1; CDR3aa: CASSRGTGAYNEQFF; CDR3nt: TGCGCCAGCAGCCGTGGGACAGGGGCTTACAATGAGCAGTTCTTC
abundance: .; v_gene: TRBV20-1; d_gene: TRBD1; j_gene: TRBJ1-6; CDR3aa: CSASGQGGPPRNSPLHF; CDR3nt: TGCAGTGCTTCGGGACAGGGGGGTCCACCACGTAATTCACCCCTCCACTTT
abundance: many; v_gene: TRBV5-1; d_gene: TRBD2; j_gene: TRBJ2-3; CDR3aa: CASSLRLAGGVTDTQYF; CDR3nt: TGCGCCAGCAGCTTGAGGCTAGCGGGGGGCGTAACAGATACGCAGTATTTT
abundance: few; v_gene: TRBV9; d_gene: .; j_gene: TRBJ2-2; CDR3aa: CASGEENTGELFF; CDR3nt: TGTGCCAGCGGGGAGGAAAACACCGGGGAGCTGTTTTTT
abundance: medium-sized; v_gene: TRBV12-3/TRBV12-4; d_gene: .; j_gene: TRBJ1-2; CDR3aa: CASSSNGFGGYTF; CDR3nt: TGTGCCAGCAGTTCCAATGGTTTCGGTGGCTACACCTTC
abundance: .; v_gene: TRBV4-2; d_gene: .; j_gene: TRBJ2-7; CDR3aa: CASSQDLPGLASTNSYEQYF; CDR3nt: TGTGCCAGCAGCCAAGATCTGCCGGGACTCGCGTCAACCAACTCCTACGAGCAGTACTTC
abundance: few; v_gene: TRBV25-1; d_gene: .; j_gene: TRBJ2-5; CDR3aa: CASSEGRDAQETQYF; CDR3nt: TGTGCCAGCAGTGAAGGTCGGGACGCACAAGAGACCCAGTACTTC
abundance: few; v_gene: TRBV6-6; d_gene: .; j_gene: TRBJ2-1; CDR3aa: CASSYVGGSRLNEQFF; CDR3nt: TGTGCCAGCAGTTACGTAGGCGGATCCCGCCTCAATGAGCAGTTCTTC
abundance: many; v_gene: TRBV15; d_gene: TRBD1; j_gene: TRBJ1-1; CDR3aa: CATSSFTGTEQRRTEAFF; CDR3nt: TGTGCCACCAGCAGCTTCACCGGGACAGAACAGAGGCGCACTGAAGCTTTCTTT
abundance: .; v_gene: TRBV20-1; d_gene: TRBD2; j_gene: TRBJ2-5; CDR3aa: CSARPLAGASETQYF; CDR3nt: TGCAGTGCTAGACCCCTAGCGGGGGCGTCGGAGACCCAGTACTTC
abundance: few; v_gene: TRBV9; d_gene: TRBD1; j_gene: TRBJ1-2; CDR3aa: CASSARTGGGGYTF; CDR3nt: TGTGCCAGCAGCGCCCGGACAGGAGGGGGAGGCTACACCTTC
abundance: many; v_gene: TRBV7-2; d_gene: .; j_gene: TRBJ1-4; CDR3aa: CASSLSSGSNEKLFF; CDR3nt: TGTGCCAGCAGCTTATCAAGCGGTTCTAATGAAAAACTGTTTTTT
abundance: few; v_gene: TRBV6-6; d_gene: .; j_gene: TRBJ1-5; CDR3aa: CASSLPRDLSSNQPQHF; CDR3nt: TGTGCCAGCAGCCTCCCCCGGGACTTAAGTAGCAATCAGCCCCAGCATTTT
abundance: .; v_gene: TRBV4-3; d_gene: .; j_gene: TRBJ1-3; CDR3aa: CASSRVGSGNTIYF; CDR3nt: TGCGCCAGCAGCCGGGTGGGGTCTGGAAACACCATATATTTT
abundance: .; v_gene: TRBV7-2; d_gene: TRBD2; j_gene: TRBJ2-5; CDR3aa: CASSLGRLARGETQYF; CDR3nt: TGTGCCAGCAGCTTGGGGAGACTAGCGCGGGGAGAGACCCAGTACTTC
abundance: many; v_gene: TRBV12-3/TRBV12-4; d_gene: .; j_gene: TRBJ2-1; CDR3aa: CASSLSSVNEQFF; CDR3nt: TGTGCCAGCAGTTTAAGCTCTGTTAATGAGCAGTTCTTC
abundance: .; v_gene: TRBV15; d_gene: TRBD2; j_gene: TRBJ2-7; CDR3aa: CATSKSTSGYEQYF; CDR3nt: TGTGCCACCAGCAAGTCTACTAGCGGGTACGAGCAGTACTTC
abundance: few; v_gene: TRBV5-1; d_gene: .; j_gene: TRBJ1-3; CDR3aa: CASSLAQGSGNTIYF; CDR3nt: TGCGCCAGCAGCTTGGCTCAGGGTTCAGGAAACACCATATATTTT
abundance: .; v_gene: TRBV9; d_gene: .; j_gene: TRBJ1-1; CDR3aa: CASSAIAGPRAEAFF; CDR3nt: TGTGCCAGCAGCGCAATAGCGGGGCCTCGGGCTGAAGCTTTCTTT
abundance: many; v_gene: TRBV10-3; d_gene: .; j_gene: TRBJ2-7; CDR3aa: CAISATGPVSYEQYF; CDR3nt: TGTGCCATCAGTGCGACGGGACCGGTATCCTACGAGCAGTACTTC